This is a list of T cell receptor beta chains from one sample in a study of cytomegalovirus exposure and HLA in healthy donors. The repertoire was sequenced with immunoSEQ multiplex PCR; TCRdb's copy has only in-frame clones and lacks some. Of about 140,000 clones listed, around 72% were seen once; the top ten hold roughly 2%. What was sequenced was PBMCs. These receptors were collected from a middle-aged man in good health and CMV-seronegative. Both conserved end residues are part of each CDR3.

v_call cdr3_aa
TRBV7-9 CAGRSNTDTQYF
TRBV4-1 CASSRDSTGFYEQYF
TRBV5-1 CASSLGIRQGRLGYGYTF
TRBV2 CASGGVLAGGNQETQYF
TRBV6-1 CASSPRLETRELFF
TRBV5-4 CASSYDREQYF
TRBV28 CASSLLGGIEGYTF
TRBV28 CASSLIQGEETQYF
TRBV21-1 CASSKVCLAGAGKQETQYF
TRBV7-6 CASSLALGAGAYNEQFF
TRBV2 CASRGQRNQPQHF
TRBV5-1 CASSYRVGQGTYEQYF
TRBV7-2 CASSLVPTSGILTQFF
TRBV5-1 CASSLAGSQGTEKLFF
TRBV27 CASSLISPLSEQFF
TRBV19 CASSIGVESSHF
TRBV10-2 CASSESAGSGEQFF
TRBV19 CASTTVAGGRFSYNEQFF
TRBV7-9 CASSSFHTTAEAFF
TRBV10-3 CAISGRTGEPQHF
TRBV7-2 CASRAQVYSSYEQYF
TRBV4-1 CASSQGPEGHTDTQYF
TRBV4-1 CASSQGKAGGWETQYF
TRBV30 CAWSAHSENTEAFF
TRBV11-2 CASSLDSNSGNEKLFF
TRBV15 CATSRELNQETQYF
TRBV25-1 CASTDTNNERRNTIYF
TRBV7-2 CASTITGGADTQYF
TRBV4-1 CASSQLAGEGEQYF
TRBV7-8 CASSLDRGGSYNEQFF
TRBV4-1 CASSHADRPSYEQYF
TRBV28 CASSSREGVKYEQYF
TRBV2 CASSSRLGSGEKLFF
TRBV5-1 CASSFGGGSRYNEQFF
TRBV29-1 CSVEGRGIHQPQHF
TRBV19 CASSIRGALYEQYF
TRBV6-1 CASSDDRAGNTIYF
TRBV7-2 CASSRVSAPTYEQYF
TRBV9 CASSPMRDGKAFF
TRBV4-2 CASSHGRTSSRTGELFF
TRBV5-4 CASSSDGASNTEAFF
TRBV10-3 CAISVQGPSSYEQYF
TRBV9 CASSVGDYYGYTF
TRBV5-4 CASSLFAPRLAGSTDTQYF
TRBV18 CASSLRTGGNTEAFF
TRBV7-9 CASSLDGWTDTQYF
TRBV15 CATSRDLGQGSEQYF